The T cell receptor (beta chain) under discussion was sequenced for a study of T cell changes during pregnancy in multiple sclerosis. Trimming cost V 2 bases and J 8 bases; bases outside gene matches: 5. The germline V gene encodes CDR1 SGDLS and CDR2 YYNGEE. This CDR3 contains 15 residues. Sequencing was performed with immunoSEQ multiplex PCR; in TCRdb, only in-frame clones are kept and a portion is missing. The sample records some 77,000 clones, 89% being singletons. The TCR sequence derives from a female donor with multiple sclerosis, enrolled in a pregnancy study. The chain uses TRBV9 and TRBJ1-5, with 12 nucleotides matching TRBD1. Here the sequenced sample was peripheral blood, taken before pregnancy. CDR3 in amino acids: CASSVGTGGPEPQHF. In nucleotides, the CDR3 is TGTGCCAGCAGCGTCGGGACAGGGGGCCCGGAGCCCCAGCATTTT.